This T cell receptor beta chain appears in the sequencing data of a study of T cell responses to AZD1222 COVID-19 vaccine. CDR1 is MDHEN and CDR2 is SYDVKM in the germline V gene. The CDR3 contains 13 residues. Trimming pared 2 bases from V and 0 bases from J, leaving 2 bases between. On this clone: Its antigen is unidentified.

General study points: Spike-wide coverage was observed for vaccine-associated CD4 TCRs, with dominant responses at 160-218 and 743-854. Spike-specific TCRs gained breadth and depth after people received two AZD1222 doses. Females outnumbered males among donors, who were mostly white British; clonal diversity was possibly underestimated.

Method: immunoSEQ multiplex PCR; TCRdb's copy keeps in-frame clones and lacks some. The sample shows some 66,000 clones, roughly nine tenths of them seen only once. This specimen consisted of peripheral blood, obtained 28 days after the second AZD1222 dose. The source of this sequence is an adult who received the AZD1222 COVID-19 vaccine. This chain links TRBV28 with TRBJ1-5; the D is unclear. The CDR3 nucleotides read TGTGCCAGCAGTTTAGGTAGCAATCAGCCCCAGCATTTT. Its translation is CASSLGSNQPQHF.